This TCR beta chain was obtained from a study of breast tumors, draining lymph nodes, adjacent tissues (dated by TCRdb to the mid-2010s). In the study overall: The study compared TCR beta repertoires across tumor, adjacent nontumor tissue and axillary lymph nodes from breast cancer patients. In human breast cancer, the study set out to assess how tumor, surrounding tissue and draining lymph node repertoires relate to one another and whether T cells might be exchanged between them.

Concerning this clonotype: What antigen it recognizes has not been identified. The sample holds no much larger clone one base away, and base qualities are not on file.

Overall study results and their limits: Tumor and nontumor tissue repertoires were found to be significantly more similar in luminal-like than in basal-like breast cancer. Tumors showed preferential V and J gene usage, and their T-cell repertoire diversity fell below that of lymph nodes yet above that of nontumor tissue. The conclusion that tumor T cells originate in lymph nodes was framed as consistent with a hypothesis rather than directly demonstrated. The data were considered consistent with most tumor T cells being derived from the lymph node and subsequently expanding within tumor tissue.

Lymph node samples were obtained from the axillary draining lymph nodes of breast cancer patients. The CDR3 runs 12 amino acids, cysteine and phenylalanine included. The DNA shown is the 36-base CDR3, in frame from base 1. From the germline V gene, CDR1 is MNHEY and CDR2 is SVGAGI. V was cut back by 7 bases and J by 4 bases, leaving a gap of 10 bases between them. The listed sequencing device is Illumina HiSeq 2000. TCR beta chain libraries were generated through multiplex PCR amplification. High-throughput sequencing was used to analyze the amplified TCR beta chain products. TCRdb applied fastp at Q25 and MiXCR to the public reads, then kept only in-frame beta chains. Duplicate CDR3 protein sequences are folded into a single record with the most common DNA and genes. For this sample the table gives some 140,000 distinct CDR3 sequences, of which 21% were detected only once. 2% to 2.5% of the sample lies in the top ten.

Sequences were obtained from axillary lymph node tissue. The chain joins TRBV6-5 to TRBJ1-1, with an unclear D gene assignment. The receptor's source is a female donor with breast cancer. Some clones in this sample may be carry-over from other donors' samples. The CDR3 protein: CASTGLTTEAFF. Here is the DNA: TGTGCCAGCACAGGTCTTACCACTGAAGCTTTCTTT.